Detailed here is one T cell receptor (beta chain). All donors participated as healthy donors of bone marrow. Use of 60 Vbeta and 13 Jbeta primers characterized the PCR. Produced via immunoSEQ multiplex PCR; TCRdb's table is partial and in-frame only. The table counts over 35,000 clones; less than 2% lies in the top ten. This sample was taken from a study of cytomegalovirus exposure and HLA in healthy donors. This CDR3 region has 16 residues. Germline V gene lookup returns CDR1 SGHRS and CDR2 YFSETQ. Germline trimming cut 0 bases from V and 3 bases from J; bases unmatched to any gene: 5. The sample taken for sequencing was PBMCs. The receptor comes from a woman aged 30 to 39 in good health and CMV-seronegative. The chain links TRBV5-1 to TRBJ1-4, with 7 bases fitting TRBD1. In DNA, the CDR3 is TGCGCCAGCAGCTTGGCGCCGGGACAGCCTAATGAAAAACTGTTTTTT. Translated, it gives CASSLAPGQPNEKLFF.